Listed below are T cell receptor beta chains from one sample, sequenced in a study of identical twins. Using its own MiXCR run on the 5' RACE reads, TCRdb lists one record per CDR3 protein. Among hundreds of thousands of distinct CDR3 sequences, roughly 18% were seen once, and the ten largest hold 13%. The sample was also reused in another study, on T cells expressing NK-cell markers.

The sequencing sample was made of PBMCs. These receptor sequences come from a woman younger than 30 in good health. Each CDR3 is given with its conserved first and last residue. D genes are given only for firm matches. Not all rows give a size; the values are once, few, many and, for expanded clones, a class.

V gene	D gene	J gene	clone size	CDR3 protein	CDR3 DNA
TRBV12-3/TRBV12-4	TRBD2	TRBJ2-2	few	CASRFIAGPNTGELFF	TGTGCCAGCAGATTTATAGCGGGACCGAACACCGGGGAGCTGTTTTTT
TRBV29-1	TRBD2	TRBJ2-3	few	CSVAFFGTSGASTDTQYF	TGCAGCGTGGCCTTTTTCGGGACTAGCGGGGCTAGCACAGATACGCAGTATTTT
TRBV29-1	-	TRBJ2-5	-	CSASRTTTQETQYF	TGCAGCGCGTCAAGGACAACGACCCAAGAGACCCAGTACTTC
TRBV7-9	TRBD1	TRBJ1-4	-	CASSSWGQGAEKLFF	TGTGCCAGCAGCTCCTGGGGACAGGGGGCTGAAAAACTGTTTTTT
TRBV6-1	-	TRBJ1-2	-	CASIPPGGASYTF	TGTGCCAGCATCCCACCGGGGGGGGCATCGTACACCTTC
TRBV10-1	-	TRBJ2-7	few	CASSESIRGEDKYF	TGCGCCAGCAGTGAGTCGATTAGGGGAGAGGATAAGTACTTC
TRBV12-3/TRBV12-4	TRBD1	TRBJ1-5	-	CASSFTTGGPGQPQHF	TGTGCCAGCAGTTTTACAACAGGGGGCCCGGGTCAGCCCCAGCATTTT
TRBV9	TRBD1	TRBJ2-7	-	CASSVAEGAYSEQYF	TGTGCCAGCAGCGTAGCTGAGGGGGCGTACAGCGAGCAGTACTTC
TRBV9	TRBD2	TRBJ2-3	few	CASSVAGGSLDTQYF	TGTGCCAGCAGCGTGGCGGGGGGTAGTTTGGATACGCAGTATTTT
TRBV6-1	TRBD2	TRBJ2-1	-	CARRPPGLAPDNEQFF	TGTGCCAGAAGACCTCCGGGACTAGCGCCCGACAATGAGCAGTTCTTC
TRBV7-2	-	TRBJ2-7	-	CASSLYGVVEQYF	TGTGCCAGCAGCTTATATGGGGTTGTCGAGCAGTACTTC
TRBV20-1	-	TRBJ2-3	-	CSARGQTDTQYF	TGCAGTGCTAGGGGACAAACAGATACGCAGTATTTT
TRBV5-1	-	TRBJ2-3	-	CATSDQSTDTQYF	TGCGCCACTTCTGACCAGAGCACAGATACGCAGTATTTT
TRBV12-3/TRBV12-4	-	TRBJ2-7	-	CASSLWRVPYEQYF	TGTGCCAGCAGCCTTTGGAGGGTTCCCTACGAGCAGTACTTC
TRBV2	-	TRBJ2-1	few	CAITTVDEGGFF	TGTGCCATCACAACCGTTGATGAGGGGGGGTTCTTC
TRBV10-3	TRBD1	TRBJ2-7	few	CAINKGGTGTSYEQYF	TGTGCCATCAATAAAGGGGGGACAGGGACCTCCTACGAGCAGTACTTC
TRBV4-3	TRBD2	TRBJ2-1	-	CASSQVAGNNEQFF	TGCGCCAGCAGCCAAGTAGCGGGGAACAATGAGCAGTTCTTC
TRBV20-1	TRBD1	TRBJ2-2	-	CSARRQGWNTGELFF	TGCAGTGCTCGTAGACAGGGTTGGAACACCGGGGAGCTGTTTTTT
TRBV12-5	-	TRBJ2-1	-	CASGLSEQFF	TGTGCTAGTGGCCTGAGTGAGCAGTTCTTC
TRBV10-3	-	TRBJ1-1	-	CAAGKEYTEAFF	TGTGCCGCAGGGAAAGAGTACACTGAAGCTTTCTTT
TRBV5-1	-	TRBJ2-3	-	CASSYGTGSGTDTQYF	TGCGCCAGCAGCTATGGAACAGGGTCGGGAACAGATACGCAGTATTTT
TRBV7-2	-	TRBJ2-5	-	CASSLRSGEETQYF	TGTGCCAGCAGCTTAAGGTCCGGAGAAGAGACCCAGTACTTC
TRBV7-2	TRBD1	TRBJ1-2	once	CASRHGTDYGYTF	TGTGCCAGCAGACATGGGACAGACTATGGCTACACCTTC
TRBV9	-	TRBJ2-5	-	CASRDGGEETQYF	TGTGCCAGCAGAGATGGGGGCGAAGAGACCCAGTACTTC
TRBV11-2	TRBD2	TRBJ2-3	few	CASSFFGRAPASTDTQYF	TGTGCCAGCAGCTTCTTCGGGAGGGCCCCCGCTTCCACAGATACGCAGTATTTT
TRBV12-3/TRBV12-4	TRBD1	TRBJ1-2	few	CASSWQGVYGYTF	TGTGCCAGCAGTTGGCAGGGGGTATATGGCTACACCTTC
TRBV11-1	TRBD2	TRBJ2-1	few	CASSFKRTSGRLYNEQFF	TGTGCCAGCAGCTTCAAACGGACTAGCGGGAGGCTCTACAATGAGCAGTTCTTC
TRBV5-5	-	TRBJ2-3	many	CATFAYFTDTQYF	TGTGCCACCTTCGCGTACTTCACAGATACGCAGTATTTT
TRBV2	TRBD2	TRBJ2-3	-	CASSVRGGGVADTQYF	TGTGCCAGCAGTGTAAGAGGCGGGGGGGTCGCGGATACGCAGTATTTT
TRBV5-1	-	TRBJ2-1	-	CASSSLPGSSYNEQFF	TGCGCCAGCAGCTCTCTCCCCGGCAGCTCCTACAATGAGCAGTTCTTC
TRBV7-6	-	TRBJ2-1	-	CASSPLGRIVEQFF	TGTGCCAGCAGCCCTCTTGGCAGGATTGTTGAGCAGTTCTTC
TRBV27	TRBD2	TRBJ2-3	few	CASKELTSGQTDTQYF	TGTGCCAGCAAGGAACTGACTAGCGGGCAGACAGATACGCAGTATTTT
TRBV5-1	-	TRBJ2-7	-	CASSEIGQTYEQYF	TGCGCCAGCAGTGAGATCGGCCAAACCTACGAGCAGTACTTC
TRBV20-1	TRBD2	TRBJ2-7	-	CSAAPGLDLQYF	TGCAGTGCCGCTCCGGGACTAGACCTGCAGTACTTC
TRBV12-3/TRBV12-4	TRBD2	TRBJ2-1	-	CASRRRTSGSNNEQFF	TGTGCCAGCAGACGAAGGACTAGCGGAAGTAACAATGAGCAGTTCTTC
TRBV7-2	TRBD2	TRBJ2-5	-	CASSQLGSGGAQYF	TGTGCCAGCAGCCAGCTGGGTAGCGGGGGGGCCCAGTACTTC
TRBV12-1	-	TRBJ2-3	few	CASGFGDTQYF	TGTGCCAGCGGCTTTGGAGATACGCAGTATTTT
TRBV20-1	TRBD2	TRBJ2-6	many	CSAEGSSGSHSGANVLTF	TGCAGTGCCGAAGGTTCTAGCGGGAGCCACTCTGGGGCCAACGTCCTGACTTTC
TRBV6-2/TRBV6-3	TRBD2	TRBJ2-6	few	CASSIPSGLAGYSGANVLTF	TGTGCCAGCAGTATCCCCTCGGGACTAGCGGGATACTCTGGGGCCAACGTCCTGACTTTC
TRBV20-1	-	TRBJ1-6	few	CSARDHRNSPLHF	TGCAGTGCTAGAGATCACCGGAATTCACCCCTCCACTTT
TRBV20-1	TRBD2	TRBJ2-3	few	CSASQAGSTDTQYF	TGCAGTGCTAGTCAAGCGGGGAGCACAGATACGCAGTATTTT
TRBV7-6	-	TRBJ1-3	few	CASSPWLGMDSGNTIYF	TGTGCCAGCAGCCCCTGGTTAGGAATGGACTCTGGAAACACCATATATTTT
TRBV25-1	-	TRBJ2-7	-	CASSDFQGFSYEQYF	TGTGCCAGCAGTGATTTTCAGGGTTTCTCCTACGAGCAGTACTTC
TRBV5-1	-	TRBJ1-2	-	CASSPRGRGDNYGYTF	TGCGCCAGCAGCCCCCGAGGGAGGGGTGACAACTATGGCTACACCTTC
TRBV29-1	-	TRBJ1-1	few	CSGTVNTEAFF	TGCAGCGGGACGGTTAACACTGAAGCTTTCTTT
TRBV7-6	TRBD1	TRBJ2-7	few	CASSGYRGNYEQYF	TGTGCCAGCAGCGGTTACAGGGGTAACTACGAGCAGTACTTC
TRBV18	-	TRBJ1-5	-	CASSPSTDQPQHF	TGTGCCAGCTCACCCTCGACAGATCAGCCCCAGCATTTT
TRBV11-1	TRBD2	TRBJ2-5	-	CASSGRLAGANLQETQYF	TGTGCCAGCAGCGGGCGACTAGCGGGGGCCAACCTCCAAGAGACCCAGTACTTC
TRBV18	TRBD2	TRBJ2-5	-	CASSPAGGPSETQYF	TGTGCCAGCTCACCAGCGGGAGGGCCCTCAGAGACCCAGTACTTC
TRBV6-1	-	TRBJ2-3	-	CASRNRITDTQYF	TGTGCCAGCAGGAATAGGATTACAGATACGCAGTATTTT
TRBV4-2	-	TRBJ1-4	few	CASSQDSLRINEKLFF	TGTGCCAGCAGCCAAGACAGTTTGAGAATCAATGAAAAACTGTTTTTT
TRBV12-3/TRBV12-4	-	TRBJ1-6	many	CASSVQSHSPLHF	TGTGCCAGCAGTGTCCAATCGCATTCACCCCTCCACTTT